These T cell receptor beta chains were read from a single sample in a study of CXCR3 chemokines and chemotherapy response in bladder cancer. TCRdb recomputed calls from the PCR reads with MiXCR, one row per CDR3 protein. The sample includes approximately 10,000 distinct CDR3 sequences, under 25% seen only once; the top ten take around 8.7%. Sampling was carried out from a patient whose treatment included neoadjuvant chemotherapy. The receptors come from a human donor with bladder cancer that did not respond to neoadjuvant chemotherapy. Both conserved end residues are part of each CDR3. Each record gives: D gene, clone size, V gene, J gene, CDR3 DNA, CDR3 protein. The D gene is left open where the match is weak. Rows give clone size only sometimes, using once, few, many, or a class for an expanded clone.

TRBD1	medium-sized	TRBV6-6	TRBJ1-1	TGTGCCAGCAGTTACGCCCAGGGGGCTGGGACTGAAGCTTTCTTT	CASSYAQGAGTEAFF
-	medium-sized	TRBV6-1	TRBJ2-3	TGTGCCAGCAGTGAAACGTTTCAGGATACGCAGTATTTT	CASSETFQDTQYF
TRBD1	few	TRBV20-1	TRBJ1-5	TGCAGTGCTAGTTCAGGGGGTGACAAACAGCCCCAGCATTTT	CSASSGGDKQPQHF
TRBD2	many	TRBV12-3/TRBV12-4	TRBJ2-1	TGTGCCAGCCAGGCTAGCGGAACAAGAGGGCAGTTCTTC	CASQASGTRGQFF
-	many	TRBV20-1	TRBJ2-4	TGCAGTGCTAGCAGCGGGACAGCCCAAAACATTCAGTACTTC	CSASSGTAQNIQYF
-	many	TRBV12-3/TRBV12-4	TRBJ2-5	TGTGCCAGCAGTTTGCGGCAGGGTGGTGAGACCCAGTACTTC	CASSLRQGGETQYF
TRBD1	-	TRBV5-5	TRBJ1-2	TGTGCCAGCACCCAGACAGGGGGAAGGTATGGCTACACCTTC	CASTQTGGRYGYTF
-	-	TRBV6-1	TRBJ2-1	TGTGCCAGCACCTGGGTCATGAACACCGGGGAGCAGTTCTTC	CASTWVMNTGEQFF
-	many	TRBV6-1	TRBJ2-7	TGTGCCAGCAGGGGGGGTGGGGGACTCACCTCCGTCGAGCAGTACTTC	CASRGGGGLTSVEQYF
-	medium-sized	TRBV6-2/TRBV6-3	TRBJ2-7	TGTGCCAGCAGTGATAGGGGTAGGACCTCCTACGAGCAGTACTTC	CASSDRGRTSYEQYF
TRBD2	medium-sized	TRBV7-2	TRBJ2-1	TGTGCCAGCAGCACTCGCGGGGGGGCTTCGGGTAATGAGCAGTTCTTC	CASSTRGGASGNEQFF
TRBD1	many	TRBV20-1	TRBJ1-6	TGCAGTGCTAGAGAGGGGACAGTCTCTAATTCACCCCTCCACTTT	CSAREGTVSNSPLHF
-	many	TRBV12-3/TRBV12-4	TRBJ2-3	TGTGCCAGCAGTTTAGGTAGGGGGGGCTGGGGCACAGATACGCAGTATTTT	CASSLGRGGWGTDTQYF
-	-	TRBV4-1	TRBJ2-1	TGCGCCAGCAGCCCCCGAGGGCCCAATGAGCAGTTCTTC	CASSPRGPNEQFF
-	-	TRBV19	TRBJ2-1	TGTGCCAGTAGGGGGTACAATGAGCAGTTCTTC	CASRGYNEQFF
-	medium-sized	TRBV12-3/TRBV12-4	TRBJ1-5	TGTGCCAGCAGTTTAGGCGGGGAGGGGTCCCAGCATTTT	CASSLGGEGSQHF
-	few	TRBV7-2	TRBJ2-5	TGTGCCAGCAGCCGCAGGGGGACGGGGGGGGTAGAGACCCAGTACTTC	CASSRRGTGGVETQYF
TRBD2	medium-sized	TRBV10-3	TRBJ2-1	TGTGCCATCAGTTCTAGCGGTTCATACAATGAGCAGTTCTTC	CAISSSGSYNEQFF
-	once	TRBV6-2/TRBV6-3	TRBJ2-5	TGTGCCAGCAGGTCTGGGGGGAGAGAGACCCAGTACTTC	CASRSGGRETQYF
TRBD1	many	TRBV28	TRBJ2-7	TGTGCCAGCAGGCCAACCGCCGGGACAGGGGGCCACTACGAGCAGTACTTC	CASRPTAGTGGHYEQYF
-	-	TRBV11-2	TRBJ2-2	TGTGCCAGCAGCAAGGCCGGGGAGCTGTTTTTT	CASSKAGELFF
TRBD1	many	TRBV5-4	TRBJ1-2	TGTGCCAGCAGCCATATAGACAGGGCAAATGGCTACACCTTC	CASSHIDRANGYTF
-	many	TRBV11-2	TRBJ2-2	TGTGCCAGCAGCAAGGCCGGGACAGAGCTGTTTTTT	CASSKAGTELFF
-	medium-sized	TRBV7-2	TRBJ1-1	TGTGCCAGCAGCTTAGTAGGTCAGGGAAGGTGGGCTTTCTTT	CASSLVGQGRWAFF
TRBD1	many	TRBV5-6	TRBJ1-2	TGTGCCAGCAGCGTGGACAGGGCCGATGGCTACACCTTC	CASSVDRADGYTF
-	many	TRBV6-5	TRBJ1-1	TGTGCCAGCAGTGAACAGGGTTTGGGAAACACTGAAGCTTTCTTT	CASSEQGLGNTEAFF
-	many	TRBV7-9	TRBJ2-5	TGTGCCAGCAGCTTAATTGGGGCCGGGGAGACCCAGTACTTC	CASSLIGAGETQYF
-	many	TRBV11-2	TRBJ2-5	TGTGCCAGCAGCTCCGGACCCCAAGAGACCCAGTACTTC	CASSSGPQETQYF
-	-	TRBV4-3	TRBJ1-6	TGCGCCAGCAGCCAAGATCGAGGGGGGGCACCAAATTCACCCCTCCACTTT	CASSQDRGGAPNSPLHF
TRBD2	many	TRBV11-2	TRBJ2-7	TGTGCCAGCAGCGACAATATTCGGGGGGAACCCTCGAGGGAGCAGTACTTC	CASSDNIRGEPSREQYF
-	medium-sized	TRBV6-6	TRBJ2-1	TGTGCCAGCAAGTATATGCCAGTGGGGGTTTACAATGAGCAGTTCTTC	CASKYMPVGVYNEQFF
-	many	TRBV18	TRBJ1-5	TGTGCCAGCTCAGCACAGGGCGGAGGCAATCAGCCCCAGCATTTT	CASSAQGGGNQPQHF
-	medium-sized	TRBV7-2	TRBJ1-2	TGTGCCAGCAGCTTGGCCTCATCCTATGGCTACACCTTC	CASSLASSYGYTF
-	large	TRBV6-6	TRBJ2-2	TGTGCCAGCAGTTCAAGTAACACCGGGGAGCTGTTTTTT	CASSSSNTGELFF
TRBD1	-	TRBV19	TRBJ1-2	TGTGCCAGTAGTCCAGGGGGTACCTATGGCTACACCTTC	CASSPGGTYGYTF
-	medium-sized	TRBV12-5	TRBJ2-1	TGTGCTAGTGGCCTGGGTCAGGGTCACAATGAGCAGTTCTTC	CASGLGQGHNEQFF
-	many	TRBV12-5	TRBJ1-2	TGTGCTAGTAACAGCGGGGGTGGCTACACCTTC	CASNSGGGYTF
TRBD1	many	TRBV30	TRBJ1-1	TGTGCCTGGAGTGTTGGCGGGACAGGGAGCACTGAAGCTTTCTTT	CAWSVGGTGSTEAFF
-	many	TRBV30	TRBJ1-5	TGTGCATGCGATGATGGCCTCAGGCAGCCCCAGCATTTT	CACDDGLRQPQHF
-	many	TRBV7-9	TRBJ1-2	TGTGCCAGCAGCCCACTGGGGGGGGGTTACGGCTACACCTTC	CASSPLGGGYGYTF
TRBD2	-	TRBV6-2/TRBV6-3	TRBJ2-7	TGTGCCTCGCAGCGGGGGTCCTACGAGCAGTACTTC	CASQRGSYEQYF
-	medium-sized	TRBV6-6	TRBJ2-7	TGTGCCAGTTGTGACGGTCCCTACGAGCAGTACTTC	CASCDGPYEQYF
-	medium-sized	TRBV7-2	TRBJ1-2	TGTGCCAGCAGCTCGGGGTCGGGTGGCTACACCTTC	CASSSGSGGYTF
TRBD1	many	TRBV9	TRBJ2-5	TGTGCCAGCAGCCAACAGGGGCAAGAGACCCAGTACTTC	CASSQQGQETQYF
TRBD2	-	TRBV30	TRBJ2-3	TGTGCCTGGAGTAACGTTCTCGGGGGGGCCCGTAGCACAGATACGCAGTATTTT	CAWSNVLGGARSTDTQYF
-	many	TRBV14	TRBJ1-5	TGTGCCAGCAGCGTTGTTAAGGGGAGGGCCAATCAGCCCCAGCATTTT	CASSVVKGRANQPQHF
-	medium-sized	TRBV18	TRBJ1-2	TGTGCCAGCTCACCGGAGGGAGGGTATGGCTACACCTTC	CASSPEGGYGYTF
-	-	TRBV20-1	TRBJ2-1	TGCAGTGCTAGAGAATCCGGACTTCAATACAATGAGCAGTTCTTC	CSARESGLQYNEQFF
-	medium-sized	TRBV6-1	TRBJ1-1	TGTGCCAGCAGTGAACTGCAACCCGTGAACACTGAAGCTTTCTTT	CASSELQPVNTEAFF
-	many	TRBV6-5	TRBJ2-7	TGTGCCAGCTCCCGCGCGGGGCACTACGAGCAGTACTTC	CASSRAGHYEQYF
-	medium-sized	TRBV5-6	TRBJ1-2	TGTGCCAGCAGCTTGCGGTGGGTTGGCAACTATGGCTACACCTTC	CASSLRWVGNYGYTF
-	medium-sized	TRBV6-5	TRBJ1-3	TGTGCCAGCAGTTTGGCCGGCTCTGGAAACACCATATATTTT	CASSLAGSGNTIYF
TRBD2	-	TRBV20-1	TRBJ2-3	TGCAGTGCTCACCGGACTAGCGGCACAGATACGCAGTATTTT	CSAHRTSGTDTQYF
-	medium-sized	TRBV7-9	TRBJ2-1	TGTGCCAGCAGAACCGGGCCCAGCGGGGAGCAGTTCTTC	CASRTGPSGEQFF
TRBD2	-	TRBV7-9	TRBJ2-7	TGTGCCAGCAGCGCCTCTCTTCTACTAGCGGGGGGGGGTTCCTACGAGCAGTACTTC	CASSASLLLAGGGSYEQYF
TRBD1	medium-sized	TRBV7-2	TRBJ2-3	TGTGCCAGCAGAAGGGACAGGGGCACAGATACGCAGTATTTT	CASRRDRGTDTQYF
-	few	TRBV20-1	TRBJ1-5	TGCAGTGCTCCCGAGGGGACGGCCAGCAATCAGCCCCAGCATTTT	CSAPEGTASNQPQHF
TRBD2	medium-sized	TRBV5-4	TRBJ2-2	TGTGCCACCACCGGGAGCGGGGGGGCCCCCGGGGAGCTGTTTTTT	CATTGSGGAPGELFF
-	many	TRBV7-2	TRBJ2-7	TGTGCCAGCAGCTTAGACGGATTAGGAGGCGAGCAGTACTTC	CASSLDGLGGEQYF
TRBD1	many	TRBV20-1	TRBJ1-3	TGCAGTGCCCCGGGACAGGGTGAAGGAAACACCATATATTTT	CSAPGQGEGNTIYF